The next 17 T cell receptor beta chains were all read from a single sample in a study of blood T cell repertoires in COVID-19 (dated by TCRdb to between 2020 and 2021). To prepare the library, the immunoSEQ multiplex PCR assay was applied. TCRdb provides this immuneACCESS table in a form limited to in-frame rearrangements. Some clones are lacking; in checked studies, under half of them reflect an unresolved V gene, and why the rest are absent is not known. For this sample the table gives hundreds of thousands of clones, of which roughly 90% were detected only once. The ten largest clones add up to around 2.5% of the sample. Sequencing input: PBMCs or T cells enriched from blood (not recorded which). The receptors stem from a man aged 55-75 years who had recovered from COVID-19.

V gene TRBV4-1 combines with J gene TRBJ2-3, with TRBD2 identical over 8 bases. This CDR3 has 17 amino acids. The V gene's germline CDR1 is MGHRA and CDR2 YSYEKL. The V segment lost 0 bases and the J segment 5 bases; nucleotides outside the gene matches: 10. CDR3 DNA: TGCGCCAGCAGCCAAGAGGAAAGGCGGGGGGCCCGAGATACGCAGTATTTT. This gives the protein CASSQEERRGARDTQYF.

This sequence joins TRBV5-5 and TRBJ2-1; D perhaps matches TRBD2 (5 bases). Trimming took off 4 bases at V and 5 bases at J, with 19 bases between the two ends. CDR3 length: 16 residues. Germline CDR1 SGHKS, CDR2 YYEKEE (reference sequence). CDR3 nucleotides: TGTGCCAGCAGCCACCATACGCGTACAGCGGACAATGAGCAGTTCTTC. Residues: CASSHHTRTADNEQFF.

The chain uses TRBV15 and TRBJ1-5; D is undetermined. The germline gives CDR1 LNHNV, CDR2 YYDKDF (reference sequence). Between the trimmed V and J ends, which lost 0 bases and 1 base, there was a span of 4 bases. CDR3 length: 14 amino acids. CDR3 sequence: CATSRDRSNQPQHF. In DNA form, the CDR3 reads TGTGCCACCAGCAGAGATAGAAGCAATCAGCCCCAGCATTTT.

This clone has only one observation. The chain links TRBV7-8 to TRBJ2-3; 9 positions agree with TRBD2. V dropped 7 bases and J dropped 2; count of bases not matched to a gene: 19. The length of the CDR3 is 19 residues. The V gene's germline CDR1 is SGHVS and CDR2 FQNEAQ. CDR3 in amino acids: CASITLFLGASGVTDTQYF. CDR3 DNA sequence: TGTGCCAGCATTACCCTATTCTTAGGTGCTAGCGGGGTCACAGATACGCAGTATTTT.

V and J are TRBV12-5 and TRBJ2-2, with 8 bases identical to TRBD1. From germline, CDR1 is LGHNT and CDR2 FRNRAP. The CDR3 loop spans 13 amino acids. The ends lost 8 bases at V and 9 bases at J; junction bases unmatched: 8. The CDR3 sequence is CASKDRDGRELFF. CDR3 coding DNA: TGTGCTAGTAAGGACAGGGACGGCCGGGAGCTGTTTTTT.

The CDR3 region has the DNA TGTGCCAGCAGTGGGTTAAGGGGTTCCCCGTTAAACTATGGCTACACCTTC. Protein: CASSGLRGSPLNYGYTF. The chain is built from TRBV2 and TRBJ1-2; D is possibly TRBD1 (5 bases). This CDR3 region has 17 residues. V was shortened by 4 bases and J by 2 bases, with 20 bases between the two germline ends. The germline V gene has CDR1 SNHLY and CDR2 FYNNEI.

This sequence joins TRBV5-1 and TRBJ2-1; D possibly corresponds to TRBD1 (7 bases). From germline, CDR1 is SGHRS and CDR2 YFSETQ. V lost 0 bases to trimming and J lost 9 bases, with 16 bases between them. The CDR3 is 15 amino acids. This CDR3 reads CASSLAAGQTSEQFF. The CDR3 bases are TGCGCCAGCAGCTTGGCTGCGGGACAGACGAGTGAGCAGTTCTTC.

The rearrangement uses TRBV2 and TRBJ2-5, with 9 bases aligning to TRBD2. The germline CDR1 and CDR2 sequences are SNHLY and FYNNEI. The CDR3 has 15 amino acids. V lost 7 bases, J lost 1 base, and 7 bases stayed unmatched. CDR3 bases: TGTGCCAGCAAATTGGCGGGAGGGCCCCAAGAGACCCAGTACTTC. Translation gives CASKLAGGPQETQYF.

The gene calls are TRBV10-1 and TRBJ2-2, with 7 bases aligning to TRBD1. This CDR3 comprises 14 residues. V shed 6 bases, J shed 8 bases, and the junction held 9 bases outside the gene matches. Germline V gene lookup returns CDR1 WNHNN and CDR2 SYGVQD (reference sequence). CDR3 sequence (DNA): TGCGCCAGCAGCCCTAACAGGGGAATGGGGGAGCTGTTTTTT. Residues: CASSPNRGMGELFF.

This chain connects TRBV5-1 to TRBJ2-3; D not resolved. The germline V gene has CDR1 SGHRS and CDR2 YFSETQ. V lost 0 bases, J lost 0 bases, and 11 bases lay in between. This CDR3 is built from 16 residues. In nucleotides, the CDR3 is TGCGCCAGCAGCTTGGCTTTGCAGTCAAGCACAGATACGCAGTATTTT. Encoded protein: CASSLALQSSTDTQYF.

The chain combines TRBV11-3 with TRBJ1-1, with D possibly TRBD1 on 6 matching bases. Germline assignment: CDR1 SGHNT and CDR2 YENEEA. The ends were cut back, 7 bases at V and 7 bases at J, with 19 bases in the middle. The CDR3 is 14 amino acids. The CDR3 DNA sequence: TGTGCCAGCATGTTGAGTTACGGACAGAGTGAAGCTTTCTTT. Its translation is CASMLSYGQSEAFF.

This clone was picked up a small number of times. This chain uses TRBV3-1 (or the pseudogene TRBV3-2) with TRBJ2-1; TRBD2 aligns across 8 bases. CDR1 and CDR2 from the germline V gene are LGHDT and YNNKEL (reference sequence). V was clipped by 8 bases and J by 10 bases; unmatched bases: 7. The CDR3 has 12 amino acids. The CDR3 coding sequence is TGTGCCAGCGAGCGGGGGAAGGGGGAGCAGTTCTTC. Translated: CASERGKGEQFF.

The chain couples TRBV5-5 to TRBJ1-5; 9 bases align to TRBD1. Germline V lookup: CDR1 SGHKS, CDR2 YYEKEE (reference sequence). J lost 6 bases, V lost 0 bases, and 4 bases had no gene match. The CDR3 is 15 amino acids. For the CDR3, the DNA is TGTGCCAGCAGCTTGGACGGGACAGGGAGTCAGCCCCAGCATTTT. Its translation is CASSLDGTGSQPQHF.

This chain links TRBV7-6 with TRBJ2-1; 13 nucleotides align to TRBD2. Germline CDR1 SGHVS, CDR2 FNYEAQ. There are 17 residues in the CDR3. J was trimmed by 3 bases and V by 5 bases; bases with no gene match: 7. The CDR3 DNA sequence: TGTGCCAGCAGCCTACGGACTAGCGGGAGTCTCTACAATGAGCAGTTCTTC. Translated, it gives CASSLRTSGSLYNEQFF.

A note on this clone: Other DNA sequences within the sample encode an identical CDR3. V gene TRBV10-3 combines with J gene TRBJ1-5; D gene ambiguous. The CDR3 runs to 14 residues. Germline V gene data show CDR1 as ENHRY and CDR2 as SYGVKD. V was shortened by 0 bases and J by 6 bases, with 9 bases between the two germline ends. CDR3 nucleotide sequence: TGTGCCATCAGTGAGTCGGGAGGCATTCAGCCCCAGCATTTT. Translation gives CAISESGGIQPQHF.

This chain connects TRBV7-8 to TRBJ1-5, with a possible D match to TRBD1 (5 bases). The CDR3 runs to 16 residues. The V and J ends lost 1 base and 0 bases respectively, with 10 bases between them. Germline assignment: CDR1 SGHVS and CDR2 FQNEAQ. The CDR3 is CASSLVSGSSNQPQHF. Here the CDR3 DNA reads TGTGCCAGCAGCTTAGTATCAGGGTCTAGCAATCAGCCCCAGCATTTT.

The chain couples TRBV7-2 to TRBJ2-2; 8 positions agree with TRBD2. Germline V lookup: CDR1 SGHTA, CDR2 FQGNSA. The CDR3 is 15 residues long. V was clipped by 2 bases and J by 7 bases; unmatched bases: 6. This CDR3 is CASSLSVGGVGELFF. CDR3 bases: TGTGCCAGCAGCTTATCGGTCGGGGGGGTCGGGGAGCTGTTTTTT.